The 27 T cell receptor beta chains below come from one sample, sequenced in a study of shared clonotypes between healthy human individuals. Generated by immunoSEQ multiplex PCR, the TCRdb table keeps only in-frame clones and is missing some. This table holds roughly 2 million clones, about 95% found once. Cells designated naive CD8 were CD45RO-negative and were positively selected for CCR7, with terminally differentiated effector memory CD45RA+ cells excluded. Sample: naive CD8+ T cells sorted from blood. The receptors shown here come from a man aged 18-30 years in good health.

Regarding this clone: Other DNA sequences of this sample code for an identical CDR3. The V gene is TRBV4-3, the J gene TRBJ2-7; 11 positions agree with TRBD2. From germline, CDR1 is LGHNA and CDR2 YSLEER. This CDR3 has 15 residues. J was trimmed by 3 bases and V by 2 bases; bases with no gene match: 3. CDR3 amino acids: CASSQLLAGGYEQYF. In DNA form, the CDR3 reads TGCGCCAGCAGCCAACTTCTAGCGGGAGGCTACGAGCAGTACTTC.

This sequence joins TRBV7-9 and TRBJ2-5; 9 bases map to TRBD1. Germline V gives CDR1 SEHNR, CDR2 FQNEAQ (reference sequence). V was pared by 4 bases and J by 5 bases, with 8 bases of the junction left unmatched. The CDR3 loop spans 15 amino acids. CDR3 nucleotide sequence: TGTGCCAGCAGCTCTCCGGGACAGGGTCGTGAGACCCAGTACTTC. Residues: CASSSPGQGRETQYF.

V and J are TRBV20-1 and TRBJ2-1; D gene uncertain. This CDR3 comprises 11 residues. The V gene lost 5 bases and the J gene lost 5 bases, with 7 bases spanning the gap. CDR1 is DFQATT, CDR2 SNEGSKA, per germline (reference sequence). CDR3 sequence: CSAQNDNEQFF. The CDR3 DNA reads TGCAGTGCTCAGAACGACAATGAGCAGTTCTTC.

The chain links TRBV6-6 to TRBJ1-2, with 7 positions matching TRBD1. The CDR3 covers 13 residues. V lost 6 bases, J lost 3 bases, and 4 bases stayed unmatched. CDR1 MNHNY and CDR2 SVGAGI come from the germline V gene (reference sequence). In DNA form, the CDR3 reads TGTGCCAGCAGAACAGGGGATGACTATGGCTACACCTTC. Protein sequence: CASRTGDDYGYTF.

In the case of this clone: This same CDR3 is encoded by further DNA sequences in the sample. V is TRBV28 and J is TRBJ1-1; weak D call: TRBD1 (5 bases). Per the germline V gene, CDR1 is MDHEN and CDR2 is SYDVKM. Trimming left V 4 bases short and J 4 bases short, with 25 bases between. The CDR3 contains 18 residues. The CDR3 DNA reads TGTGCCAGCAGTTCCCCACGCGGGACGACCCTAGTGGGCACTGAAGCTTTCTTT. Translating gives CASSSPRGTTLVGTEAFF.

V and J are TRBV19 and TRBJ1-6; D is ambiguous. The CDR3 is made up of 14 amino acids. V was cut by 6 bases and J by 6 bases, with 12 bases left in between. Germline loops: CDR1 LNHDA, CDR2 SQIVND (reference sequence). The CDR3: CASRKGQVNSPLHF. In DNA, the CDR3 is TGTGCCAGTAGGAAAGGGCAGGTTAATTCACCCCTCCACTTT.

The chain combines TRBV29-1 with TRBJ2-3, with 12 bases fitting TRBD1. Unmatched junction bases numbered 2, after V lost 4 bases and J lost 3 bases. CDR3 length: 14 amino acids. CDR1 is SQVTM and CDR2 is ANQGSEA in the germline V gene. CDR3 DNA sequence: TGCAGCGTTGTGGGACAGGGGGCAACAGATACGCAGTATTTT. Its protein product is CSVVGQGATDTQYF.

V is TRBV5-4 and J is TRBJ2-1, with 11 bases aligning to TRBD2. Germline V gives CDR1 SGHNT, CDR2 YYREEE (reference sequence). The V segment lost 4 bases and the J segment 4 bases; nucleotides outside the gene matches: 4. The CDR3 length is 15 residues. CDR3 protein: CASSRGTSGYNEQFF. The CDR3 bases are TGTGCCAGCAGCCGTGGGACTAGCGGTTACAATGAGCAGTTCTTC.

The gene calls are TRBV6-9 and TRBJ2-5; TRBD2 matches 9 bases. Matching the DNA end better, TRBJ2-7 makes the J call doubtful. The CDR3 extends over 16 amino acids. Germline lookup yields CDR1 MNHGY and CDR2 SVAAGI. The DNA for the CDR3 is TGTGCCAGCAGCCCCATGGGGGTAGCGGGAGCTTACGAGCAGTACTTC. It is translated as CASSPMGVAGAYEQYF.

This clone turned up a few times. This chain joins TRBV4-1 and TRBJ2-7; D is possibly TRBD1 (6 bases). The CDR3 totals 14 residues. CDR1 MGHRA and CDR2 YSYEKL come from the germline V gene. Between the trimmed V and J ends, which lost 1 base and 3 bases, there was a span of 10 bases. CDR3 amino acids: CASSQGGQLYEQYF. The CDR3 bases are TGCGCCAGCAGCCAAGGTGGACAGCTCTACGAGCAGTACTTC.

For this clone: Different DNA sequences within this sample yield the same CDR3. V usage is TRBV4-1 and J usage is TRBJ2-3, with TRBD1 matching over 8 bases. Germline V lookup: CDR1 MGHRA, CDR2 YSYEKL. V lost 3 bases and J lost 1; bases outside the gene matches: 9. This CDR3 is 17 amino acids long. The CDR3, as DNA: TGCGCCAGCAGCCAGGTAAGGGGGACAGGTCGCACAGATACGCAGTATTTT. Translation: CASSQVRGTGRTDTQYF.

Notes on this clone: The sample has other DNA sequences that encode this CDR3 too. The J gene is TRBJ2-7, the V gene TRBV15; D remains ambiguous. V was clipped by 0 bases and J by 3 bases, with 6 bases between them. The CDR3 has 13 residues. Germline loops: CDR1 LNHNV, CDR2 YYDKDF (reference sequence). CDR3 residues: CATSRDRNYEQYF. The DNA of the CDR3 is TGTGCCACCAGCAGAGATCGGAACTACGAGCAGTACTTC. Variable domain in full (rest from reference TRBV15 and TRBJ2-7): DAMVIQNPRYQVTQFGKPVTLSCSQTLNHNVMYWYQQKSSQAPKLLFHYYDKDFNNEADTPDNFQSRRPNTSFCFLDIRSPGLGDTAMYLCATSRDRNYEQYFGPGTRLTVT.

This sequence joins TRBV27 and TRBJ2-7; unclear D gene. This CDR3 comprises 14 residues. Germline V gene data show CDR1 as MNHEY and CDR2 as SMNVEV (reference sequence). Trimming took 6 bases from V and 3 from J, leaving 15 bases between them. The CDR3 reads CASSPDWGLYEQYF. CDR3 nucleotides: TGTGCCAGCAGCCCGGATTGGGGTCTCTACGAGCAGTACTTC.

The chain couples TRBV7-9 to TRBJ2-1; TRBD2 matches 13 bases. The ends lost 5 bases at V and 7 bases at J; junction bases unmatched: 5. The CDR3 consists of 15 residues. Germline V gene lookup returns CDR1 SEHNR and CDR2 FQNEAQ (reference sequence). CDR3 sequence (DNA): TGTGCCAGCAGCCTCGGGACTAGCGGGGTTAATGAGCAGTTCTTC. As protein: CASSLGTSGVNEQFF. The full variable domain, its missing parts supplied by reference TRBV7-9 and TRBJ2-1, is DTGVSQNPRHKITKRGQNVTFRCDPISEHNRLYWYRQTLGQGPEFLTYFQNEAQLEKSRLLSDRFSAERPKGSFSTLEIQRTEQGDSAMYLCASSLGTSGVNEQFFGPGTRLTVL.

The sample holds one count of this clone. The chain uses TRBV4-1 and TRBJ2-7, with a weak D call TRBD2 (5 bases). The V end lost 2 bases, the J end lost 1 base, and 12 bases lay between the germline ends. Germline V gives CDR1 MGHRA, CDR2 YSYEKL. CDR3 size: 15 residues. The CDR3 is CASSQPVGESYEQYF. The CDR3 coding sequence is TGCGCCAGCAGCCAACCAGTCGGGGAATCCTACGAGCAGTACTTC.

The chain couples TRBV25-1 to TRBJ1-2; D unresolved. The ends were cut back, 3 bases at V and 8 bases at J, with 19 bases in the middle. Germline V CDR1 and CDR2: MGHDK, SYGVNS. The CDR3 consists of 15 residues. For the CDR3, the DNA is TGTGCCAGCAGTGAGCCGGAGGCAGCTCCGGTCGGCTACACCTTC. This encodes CASSEPEAAPVGYTF.

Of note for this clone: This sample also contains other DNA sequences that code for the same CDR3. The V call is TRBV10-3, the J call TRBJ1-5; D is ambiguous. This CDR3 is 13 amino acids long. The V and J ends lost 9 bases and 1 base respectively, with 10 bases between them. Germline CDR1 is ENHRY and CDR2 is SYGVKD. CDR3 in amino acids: CAISVGSNQPQHF. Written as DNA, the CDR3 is TGTGCCATATCGGTAGGCAGCAATCAGCCCCAGCATTTT.

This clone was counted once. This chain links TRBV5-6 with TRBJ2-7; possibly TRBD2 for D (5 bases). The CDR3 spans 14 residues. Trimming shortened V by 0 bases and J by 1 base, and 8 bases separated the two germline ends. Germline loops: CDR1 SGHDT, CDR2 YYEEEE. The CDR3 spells CASSLAPGSYEQYF. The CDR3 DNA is TGTGCCAGCAGCTTGGCCCCGGGATCCTACGAGCAGTACTTC.

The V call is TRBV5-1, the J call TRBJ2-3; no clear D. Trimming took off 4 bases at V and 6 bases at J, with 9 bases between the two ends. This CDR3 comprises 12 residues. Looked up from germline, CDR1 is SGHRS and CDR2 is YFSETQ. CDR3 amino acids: CASSGVSDTQYF. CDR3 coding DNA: TGCGCCAGCAGCGGTGTTTCGGATACGCAGTATTTT.

Written as DNA, the CDR3 is TGTGCCAGCAGTTTGGGGCCGACAGGGCACAATGAGCAGTTCTTC. It codes for CASSLGPTGHNEQFF. The V and J genes are TRBV27 and TRBJ2-1; TRBD1 matches 7 bases. CDR3 length: 15 residues. Germline CDR1 and CDR2: MNHEY and SMNVEV (reference sequence). Unmatched junction bases numbered 7, after V lost 3 bases and J lost 5 bases.

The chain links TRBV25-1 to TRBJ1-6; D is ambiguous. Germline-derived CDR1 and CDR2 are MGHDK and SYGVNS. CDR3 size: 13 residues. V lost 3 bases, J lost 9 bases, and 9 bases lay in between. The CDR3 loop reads CASSELEGSPLHF. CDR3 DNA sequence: TGTGCCAGCAGTGAGCTGGAGGGTTCACCCCTCCACTTT.

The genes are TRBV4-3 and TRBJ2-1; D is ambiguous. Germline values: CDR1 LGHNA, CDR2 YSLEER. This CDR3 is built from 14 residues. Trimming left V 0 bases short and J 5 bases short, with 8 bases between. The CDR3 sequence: CASSQEVANNEQFF. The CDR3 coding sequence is TGCGCCAGCAGCCAAGAGGTGGCCAACAATGAGCAGTTCTTC.

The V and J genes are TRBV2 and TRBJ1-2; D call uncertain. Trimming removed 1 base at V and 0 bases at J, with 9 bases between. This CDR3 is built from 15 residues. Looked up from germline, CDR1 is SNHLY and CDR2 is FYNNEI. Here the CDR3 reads CASSEGASSNYGYTF. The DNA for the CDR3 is TGTGCCAGCAGTGAAGGGGCGTCTTCTAACTATGGCTACACCTTC.

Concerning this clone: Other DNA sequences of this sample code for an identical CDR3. The CDR3 sequence is CASSDSGNTEAFF. CDR3 sequence (DNA): TGTGCCAGCAGTGACTCCGGGAACACTGAAGCTTTCTTT. The chain combines TRBV6-4 with TRBJ1-1; D gene uncertain. The V gene lost 0 bases and the J gene lost 1 base, with 3 bases spanning the gap. Germline lookup yields CDR1 MRHNA and CDR2 SNTAGT. The CDR3 runs 13 residues.

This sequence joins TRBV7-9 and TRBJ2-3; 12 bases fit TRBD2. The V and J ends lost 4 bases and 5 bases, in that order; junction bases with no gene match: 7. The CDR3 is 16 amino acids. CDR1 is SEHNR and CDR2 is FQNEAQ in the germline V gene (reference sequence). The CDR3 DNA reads TGTGCCAGCAGCTCCCCACTAGCGGGAGGAAGAGATACGCAGTATTTT. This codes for CASSSPLAGGRDTQYF.

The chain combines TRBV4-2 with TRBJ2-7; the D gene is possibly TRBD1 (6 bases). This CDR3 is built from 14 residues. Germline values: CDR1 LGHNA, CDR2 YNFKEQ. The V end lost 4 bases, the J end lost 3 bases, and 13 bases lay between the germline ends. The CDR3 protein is CASSLRTDLYEQYF. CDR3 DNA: TGTGCCAGCAGCCTACGGACAGACCTCTACGAGCAGTACTTC.

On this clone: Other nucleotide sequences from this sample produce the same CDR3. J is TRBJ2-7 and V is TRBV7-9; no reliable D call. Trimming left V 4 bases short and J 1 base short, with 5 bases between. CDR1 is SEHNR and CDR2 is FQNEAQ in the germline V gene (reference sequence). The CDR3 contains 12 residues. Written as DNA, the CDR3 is TGTGCCAGCAGCTCGCATTCCTACGAGCAGTACTTC. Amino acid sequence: CASSSHSYEQYF.